The rows below give T cell receptor beta chains drawn from one sample of a study of blood T cell repertoires in COVID-19. Method: immunoSEQ multiplex PCR; TCRdb's copy keeps in-frame clones and lacks some. The sample carries 84,000 or so clones, around four fifths recorded once. The specimen sequenced was peripheral blood. Receptor source: a woman in her sixties or seventies with active or convalescent COVID-19. Both conserved end residues are part of each CDR3. The D gene is left open where the match is weak. Clone sizes are given selectively: once, few, many, or a class where the clone is expanded.

V: TRBV5-1
size: NA
D: TRBD1
J: TRBJ1-2
DNA: TGCGCCAGCAGCTTGGGACAGGGTGGTCTTGGCTACACCTTC
CDR3: CASSLGQGGLGYTF

V: TRBV4-3
size: NA
D: TRBD2
J: TRBJ2-5
DNA: TGCGCCAGCAGCCAAGATGTTACTGCGGGGGGGCTTGAGAGGGAGACCCAGTACTTC
CDR3: CASSQDVTAGGLERETQYF

V: TRBV7-8
size: NA
D: NA
J: TRBJ1-4
DNA: TGTGCCAGCAGCTTATCGACAGCTGAAAAACTGTTTTTT
CDR3: CASSLSTAEKLFF

V: TRBV10-3
size: NA
D: TRBD1
J: TRBJ2-7
DNA: TGTGCCACCGCCGGGACAGGGTCTTACGAGCAGTACTTC
CDR3: CATAGTGSYEQYF

V: TRBV7-2
size: NA
D: NA
J: TRBJ1-2
DNA: TGTGCCAGCAGGACCGACAGGTCGGGAGGTGGCTACACCTTC
CDR3: CASRTDRSGGGYTF

V: TRBV18
size: NA
D: NA
J: TRBJ1-1
DNA: TGTGCCAGCTCACCAGCGGCCGGGGGGGGCACTGAAGCTTTCTTT
CDR3: CASSPAAGGGTEAFF

V: TRBV28
size: NA
D: NA
J: TRBJ1-2
DNA: TGTGCCAGCAGTTTAAGGGGGTATGGCTACACCTTC
CDR3: CASSLRGYGYTF

V: TRBV19
size: once
D: NA
J: TRBJ1-4
DNA: TGTGCCAGTAGCCCTGGAGAACCAGGGTATGAAAAACTGTTTTTT
CDR3: CASSPGEPGYEKLFF

V: TRBV9
size: NA
D: NA
J: TRBJ1-3
DNA: TGTGCCAGCAGCGTAGCACCGGGAGGGGACAAAGACACCATATATTTT
CDR3: CASSVAPGGDKDTIYF

V: TRBV6-5
size: NA
D: TRBD1
J: TRBJ2-7
DNA: TGTGCCAGCAGATCCGGGACAGGGATCGAGCAGTACTTC
CDR3: CASRSGTGIEQYF

V: TRBV27
size: NA
D: NA
J: TRBJ2-3
DNA: TGTGCCAGCAGTTTAATGCCTAGCGTAGTTGATACGCAGTATTTT
CDR3: CASSLMPSVVDTQYF

V: TRBV18
size: NA
D: TRBD1
J: TRBJ1-2
DNA: TGTGCCAGCTCACCCGGCAGGGGGCCCGATGGCTACACCTTC
CDR3: CASSPGRGPDGYTF

V: TRBV18
size: NA
D: NA
J: TRBJ2-1
DNA: TGTGCCAGCTCACAATCCGGGGTACTAGCCGGCAATGAGCAGTTCTTC
CDR3: CASSQSGVLAGNEQFF

V: TRBV5-4
size: NA
D: TRBD1
J: TRBJ2-3
DNA: TGTGCCAGCACCAACGACGGACAGGGATCAATAGATACGCAGTATTTT
CDR3: CASTNDGQGSIDTQYF

V: TRBV11-2
size: NA
D: NA
J: TRBJ2-3
DNA: TGTGCCAGCAGCTTGGCTAGCTCCACAGATACGCAGTATTTT
CDR3: CASSLASSTDTQYF

V: TRBV19
size: NA
D: TRBD1
J: TRBJ2-6
DNA: TGTGCCAGTAGTATCGGGACAGGGTCCCTCGGGGCCAACGTCCTGACTTTC
CDR3: CASSIGTGSLGANVLTF

V: TRBV6-5
size: NA
D: TRBD2
J: TRBJ2-7
DNA: TGTGCCAGCGCCCCCGGGACTAGCATTTACGAGCAGTACTTC
CDR3: CASAPGTSIYEQYF

V: TRBV2
size: NA
D: NA
J: TRBJ2-2
DNA: TGTGCCAGCAGAGAGCCCGGGGAGCTGTTTTTT
CDR3: CASREPGELFF

V: TRBV4-2
size: NA
D: NA
J: TRBJ1-5
DNA: TGTGCCAGCAGCCTCGAACAGGGCCGATATAGCAATCAGCCCCAGCATTTT
CDR3: CASSLEQGRYSNQPQHF

V: TRBV29-1
size: NA
D: NA
J: TRBJ2-5
DNA: TGCAGCGTCACTCCTCAGAGGGGGACACAAGAGACCCAGTACTTC
CDR3: CSVTPQRGTQETQYF

V: TRBV6-4
size: NA
D: NA
J: TRBJ1-2
DNA: TGTGCCAGCAGTGTCCATGGGGAGTACACCTTC
CDR3: CASSVHGEYTF

V: TRBV7-2
size: NA
D: NA
J: TRBJ1-3
DNA: TGTGCCAGCAGCTTCGAGGGCCTATCAAACACCATATATTTT
CDR3: CASSFEGLSNTIYF

V: TRBV5-1
size: NA
D: NA
J: TRBJ2-3
DNA: TGCGCCAGCAGCTTGGAAGGGGTTACGCAGTATTTT
CDR3: CASSLEGVTQYF

V: TRBV2
size: NA
D: NA
J: TRBJ1-6
DNA: TGTGCCAGCCGAGACAGGAGTGGTACACCCCTCCACTTT
CDR3: CASRDRSGTPLHF

V: TRBV27
size: NA
D: NA
J: TRBJ2-5
DNA: TGTGCCAGCAGTCAAAACCAAGAGACCCAGTACTTC
CDR3: CASSQNQETQYF

V: TRBV7-2
size: NA
D: TRBD2
J: TRBJ2-2
DNA: TGTGCCAGCAGCTTACAGCTAGCGGGGACCGGGGAGCTGTTTTTT
CDR3: CASSLQLAGTGELFF

V: TRBV19
size: NA
D: TRBD2
J: TRBJ2-1
DNA: TGTGCCAGTAGGGGCTTGGGACTATACAATGAGCAGTTCTTC
CDR3: CASRGLGLYNEQFF

V: TRBV6-5
size: NA
D: TRBD1
J: TRBJ1-2
DNA: TGTGCCAGCAGTATAGCCGGGACAGGGGTCTATGGCTACACCTTC
CDR3: CASSIAGTGVYGYTF

V: TRBV11-2
size: NA
D: NA
J: TRBJ1-1
DNA: TGTGCCAGCAGCCCCCTTCGAGGACTAAACACTGAAGCTTTCTTT
CDR3: CASSPLRGLNTEAFF

V: TRBV6-5
size: NA
D: NA
J: TRBJ1-5
DNA: TGTGCTTCAACAGCTGGGAGGGATAGCAATCAGCCCCAGCATTTT
CDR3: CASTAGRDSNQPQHF

V: TRBV9
size: NA
D: TRBD2
J: TRBJ2-1
DNA: TGTGCCAGCAACCCGGGGGGGCCGTCCAATGAGCAGTTCTTC
CDR3: CASNPGGPSNEQFF

V: TRBV10-3
size: NA
D: TRBD1
J: TRBJ1-1
DNA: TGTGCCATCAGGCTGGACAGGGACACTGAAGCTTTCTTT
CDR3: CAIRLDRDTEAFF

V: TRBV3-1/TRBV3-2
size: NA
D: NA
J: TRBJ1-4
DNA: TGTGCCAGCAGCAGCAGGTCTCCTAATGAAAAACTGTTTTTT
CDR3: CASSSRSPNEKLFF

V: TRBV12-3/TRBV12-4
size: NA
D: NA
J: TRBJ1-6
DNA: TGTGCCAGCAGACAGAGCCATTCACCCCTCCACTTT
CDR3: CASRQSHSPLHF

V: TRBV7-8
size: NA
D: NA
J: TRBJ1-3
DNA: TGTGCCAGCAGTTCGGGGGGCTCTGGAAACACCATATATTTT
CDR3: CASSSGGSGNTIYF

V: TRBV5-1
size: few
D: NA
J: TRBJ2-1
DNA: TGCGCCAGCAGCTTGGAGGAGTTCTACAATGAGCAGTTCTTC
CDR3: CASSLEEFYNEQFF

V: TRBV18
size: NA
D: NA
J: TRBJ2-3
DNA: TGTGCCAGCTCACCACGAACAGAGGGAGATACGCAGTATTTT
CDR3: CASSPRTEGDTQYF

V: TRBV4-3
size: NA
D: NA
J: TRBJ1-1
DNA: TGCGCCAGCAGCCAAGCCTCAGGGAACACTGAAGCTTTCTTT
CDR3: CASSQASGNTEAFF

V: TRBV2
size: NA
D: TRBD1
J: TRBJ2-7
DNA: TGTGCCAGCAGGGACAGGGGCGACGAGCAGTACTTC
CDR3: CASRDRGDEQYF

V: TRBV7-2
size: NA
D: NA
J: TRBJ1-1
DNA: TGTGCCAGCAGCTTACCAGGGGCAGGCACTGAAGCTTTCTTT
CDR3: CASSLPGAGTEAFF

V: TRBV28
size: NA
D: NA
J: TRBJ2-5
DNA: TGTGCCAGCGGAGGAGAACGAGGGACCCAGTACTTC
CDR3: CASGGERGTQYF

V: TRBV12-3/TRBV12-4
size: NA
D: NA
J: TRBJ1-2
DNA: TGTGCCAGCAGTTTAGAGGCTGGGCGCGGCTACACCTTC
CDR3: CASSLEAGRGYTF

V: TRBV7-6
size: NA
D: NA
J: TRBJ1-3
DNA: TGTGCCAGCAGCCCACAGTTTTCTGGAAACACCATATATTTT
CDR3: CASSPQFSGNTIYF

V: TRBV4-1
size: NA
D: NA
J: TRBJ2-7
DNA: TGCGCCAGCAGCCTCGCCTTAGTCGGGGACGAGCAGTACTTC
CDR3: CASSLALVGDEQYF

V: TRBV24-1
size: NA
D: NA
J: TRBJ1-5
DNA: TGTGCCACCAGTGATTCCAGGGGAAGTCAGCCCCAGCATTTT
CDR3: CATSDSRGSQPQHF

V: TRBV4-1
size: NA
D: NA
J: TRBJ2-1
DNA: TGCGCCAGCAGCCTCCGACTAGACAATGAGCAGTTCTTC
CDR3: CASSLRLDNEQFF

V: TRBV9
size: NA
D: NA
J: TRBJ1-2
DNA: TGTGCCAGCAGCGTAGACAGTCTTGACTATGGCTACACCTTC
CDR3: CASSVDSLDYGYTF

V: TRBV28
size: once
D: NA
J: TRBJ1-5
DNA: TGTGCCAGCAGTTCTTGGCAGAATAGCAATCAGCCCCAGCATTTT
CDR3: CASSSWQNSNQPQHF

V: TRBV1
size: NA
D: NA
J: TRBJ1-1
DNA: TGCACCAGCAGCCAAGTGCAGGGGGCGCCCACTGAAGCTTTCTTT
CDR3: CTSSQVQGAPTEAFF

V: TRBV6-5
size: NA
D: TRBD1
J: TRBJ1-4
DNA: TGTGCCAGCAGTTACTCAGGACAGGGCAGAGAAAAACTGTTTTTT
CDR3: CASSYSGQGREKLFF

V: TRBV7-2
size: NA
D: NA
J: TRBJ2-7
DNA: TGTGCCAGCAGCCCGCAAGGACAGATCCCCTACGAGCAGTACTTC
CDR3: CASSPQGQIPYEQYF

V: TRBV28
size: NA
D: TRBD2
J: TRBJ2-4
DNA: TGTGCCAGCGGGGAGGGCTCGGTCAAAAACATTCAGTACTTC
CDR3: CASGEGSVKNIQYF

V: TRBV20-1
size: NA
D: NA
J: TRBJ1-6
DNA: TGCAGTGCTAGTTCCGCTCCTACCTATAATTCACCCCTCCACTTT
CDR3: CSASSAPTYNSPLHF

V: TRBV3-1/TRBV3-2
size: NA
D: NA
J: TRBJ1-2
DNA: TGTGCCAGCAGCCAAGTTGAGCGGGTTTCTAACTATGGCTACACCTTC
CDR3: CASSQVERVSNYGYTF

V: TRBV25-1
size: NA
D: NA
J: TRBJ1-1
DNA: TGTGCCAGCAGTGATTCGGGAACAGCTCTAGCTTTCTTT
CDR3: CASSDSGTALAFF

V: TRBV6-1
size: NA
D: TRBD2
J: TRBJ2-1
DNA: TGTGCCAGCAGTGATGGGTCCTCGGGGGGCAATGAGCAGTTCTTC
CDR3: CASSDGSSGGNEQFF

V: TRBV18
size: NA
D: NA
J: TRBJ2-1
DNA: TGTGCCAGCTCACCACCATCAGCGGGTAACAATGAGCAGTTCTTC
CDR3: CASSPPSAGNNEQFF

V: TRBV2
size: NA
D: NA
J: TRBJ1-4
DNA: TGTGCCAGCAATCGAGTCGGGTCTAATGAAAAACTGTTTTTT
CDR3: CASNRVGSNEKLFF

V: TRBV5-4
size: NA
D: TRBD1
J: TRBJ2-3
DNA: TGTGCCAGCAGCCCATCGACAGGGCTAGGAACAGATACGCAGTATTTT
CDR3: CASSPSTGLGTDTQYF